This is a list of T cell receptor beta chains from one sample in a study of T cells after yellow fever vaccination. Using its own MiXCR run on the 5' RACE reads, TCRdb lists one record per CDR3 protein. The repertoire holds a few hundred thousand distinct CDR3 sequences, with roughly 8.3% as singletons. The sequences come from PBMCs, collected around 45 days after the first yellow fever vaccination. These receptors were collected from a man aged 18 to 30 who received the YFV17D yellow fever vaccine. Both conserved end residues are part of each CDR3. Each record gives: V gene, CDR3 protein.

v_call: TRBV7-9; cdr3_aa: CASSFGYTEAFF
v_call: TRBV11-2; cdr3_aa: CASSLKGREAPLHF
v_call: TRBV11-2; cdr3_aa: CASRNPGLAKNNTQYF
v_call: TRBV10-3; cdr3_aa: CAISEAGGGDTQYF
v_call: TRBV10-3; cdr3_aa: CAISNLAGSYGYTF
v_call: TRBV5-1; cdr3_aa: CASSPLWTGNNIQYF
v_call: TRBV7-9; cdr3_aa: CASRTTQGARAEAFF
v_call: TRBV3-1; cdr3_aa: CASNSLTGELFF
v_call: TRBV11-1; cdr3_aa: CASSTSTQVGQETQYF
v_call: TRBV6-1; cdr3_aa: CASSVWRGSEELFF
v_call: TRBV24-1; cdr3_aa: CATSDPGTGTTGELFF
v_call: TRBV24-1; cdr3_aa: CATSGTQVNEQFF
v_call: TRBV27; cdr3_aa: CASAGRNYGYTF
v_call: TRBV27; cdr3_aa: CASSYGGLTDTQYF
v_call: TRBV5-4; cdr3_aa: CASTLGLAASFSYNEQFF
v_call: TRBV6-5; cdr3_aa: CASSYSGQGAGDTQYF
v_call: TRBV4-2; cdr3_aa: CASSRVLPPRDGGNTIYF
v_call: TRBV7-9; cdr3_aa: CASSLVRTGDYEQYF
v_call: TRBV5-1; cdr3_aa: CASSLEGVGYNEQFF
v_call: TRBV7-2; cdr3_aa: CASSPDRGGEKLFF